This TCR beta chain is from a study of T cell responses to AZD1222 COVID-19 vaccine. The CDR3 runs 14 residues. Germline V lookup: CDR1 MNHEY, CDR2 SVGEGT. Unmatched junction bases numbered 5, after V lost 2 bases and J lost 7 bases. Profiled with immunoSEQ multiplex PCR; TCRdb holds only in-frame clones, not every one. This sample carries 180,000 or so clones, approximately 92% of them seen once, and the ten largest clones take about 1%. Study outcomes and limitations: Within unmutated variant regions lay the reported targets of nearly half of spike-specific TCRs. Just six AZD1222 recipients were seropositive at baseline. Vaccine-associated CD4 TCRs spanned spike, dominant at 160-218 and 743-854.

This clone was recorded once. The antigen is unknown. This receptor was obtained from an adult who received the MenACWY meningococcal vaccine as a control. Sequencing was performed on peripheral blood, taken 28 days after the second dose of the MenACWY control vaccine. The rearrangement uses TRBV6-2 or TRBV6-3 and TRBJ2-1, with 7 positions matching TRBD2. CDR3 in amino acids: CASSYPAGGNEQFF. The CDR3 bases are TGTGCCAGCAGTTACCCCGCCGGGGGGAATGAGCAGTTCTTC.